This T cell receptor beta chain was identified in a study of shared clonotypes between healthy human individuals. The run depth of the assay was deep. Produced via immunoSEQ multiplex PCR; TCRdb's table is partial and in-frame only. This table holds roughly 500,000 clones, over 60% found once. This clone was detected once. This CDR3 has 12 residues. Trimming took off 5 bases at V and 8 bases at J, with 9 bases between the two ends. Germline V CDR1 and CDR2: WSHSY, SAAADI. V gene TRBV10-2 combines with J gene TRBJ2-2; D is uncertain. The sample comprised PBMCs. The receptor's source is a middle-aged woman in good health. Some clones in this sample may be carry-over from other donors' samples. The CDR3 bases are TGCGCCAGCAGTCACGGTTCGGGGGAGCTGTTTTTT. This translates into CASSHGSGELFF.